The clone carrying this T cell receptor beta chain was seen more than once but under ten times. The antigen is unknown. The sample belongs to a study of T cells in Graves' hyperthyroidism and ophthalmopathy. As for the study in general: Sampling of peripheral blood happened at initial diagnosis, prior to any treatment. The study, taken as a whole, reports: Most clonotypes expanded in the thyroid (above 0.001) were also present in blood.

Template material for amplifying TCR beta CDR3 regions consisted of RNA transcripts. HTBI primers were employed in a first-round RT-PCR of the TCR CDR3. In TCRdb, the multiplex PCR reads were re-called with MiXCR into one record per CDR3 protein. The profile shows a few hundred thousand distinct CDR3 sequences, roughly 19% of them singletons. Sample: blood. The receptor's source is a man between 50 and 59 years old with Graves' ophthalmopathy.

In DNA form, the CDR3 reads TGCAGCGCGACAGGGGGACCGGGAGAGACCCAGTACTTC. Its translation is CSATGGPGETQYF. The V and J genes are TRBV29-1 and TRBJ2-5, with 9 nucleotides matching TRBD1. CDR3 length: 13 amino acids. Germline V CDR1 and CDR2: SQVTM, ANQGSEA. V gave up 7 bases and J gave up 4 bases; unmatched junction bases: 7. Filled out from reference TRBV29-1 and TRBJ2-5, the complete variable domain reads SAVISQKPSRDICQRGTSLTIQCQVDSQVTMMFWYRQQPGQSLTLIATANQGSEATYESGFVIDKFPISRPNLTFSTLTVSNMSPEDSSIYLCSATGGPGETQYFGPGTRLLVL.